One sample yielded the 9 T cell receptor beta chains listed below, sequenced in a study of cytomegalovirus exposure and HLA in healthy donors (dated by TCRdb to about 2017). The library came from the immunoSEQ multiplex PCR assay. A mixture of 60 forward primers for TCR Vbeta segments and 13 reverse primers for TCR Jbeta segments was used in the multiplex PCR. TCRdb took over this immuneACCESS table, retaining in-frame rearrangements with V and J assigned. Such tables are incomplete; in checked studies, under half of the missing clones stem from an unresolved V gene, and the remainder is unexplained. This sample's table has entries for 65,000 to 85,000 clones. The top ten clonotypes cover 2% to 3% of the sample. The sequencing input was PBMCs. Receptor source: a female donor in good health and CMV-seropositive.

V is TRBV6-5 and J is TRBJ1-1, with D perhaps TRBD1 (5 bases). The V gene's germline CDR1 is MNHEY and CDR2 SVGAGI. V lost 0 bases and J lost 4, with 12 bases in between. The length of the CDR3 is 15 residues. CDR3 sequence: CASSYSRGVSTEAFF. The CDR3 nucleotides are TGTGCCAGCAGTTACTCGCGGGGGGTGAGCACTGAAGCTTTCTTT.

The chain joins TRBV5-5 to TRBJ2-5; a possible D gene is TRBD2 (6 bases). Germline-derived CDR1 and CDR2 are SGHKS and YYEKEE (reference sequence). CDR3 length: 14 residues. Trimming pared 4 bases from V and 4 bases from J, leaving 14 bases between. CDR3 sequence reads: CASSPPEGLETQYF. CDR3 sequence (DNA): TGTGCCAGCAGCCCACCGGAGGGGTTAGAGACCCAGTACTTC.

The chain recombines TRBV4-1 with TRBJ1-1; D not certain. Germline CDR1 and CDR2: MGHRA and YSYEKL. The CDR3 totals 11 residues. V lost 8 bases and J 8 bases, leaving 12 bases between the germline ends. The DNA for the CDR3 is TGCGCCAGCCTAGGAGTTAGGGAAGCTTTCTTT. This gives the protein CASLGVREAFF.

The gene calls are TRBV5-4 and TRBJ2-1, with a weak D call TRBD1 (6 bases). The germline gives CDR1 SGHNT, CDR2 YYREEE (reference sequence). Between the trimmed V and J ends, which lost 4 bases and 7 bases, there was a span of 15 bases. The CDR3 totals 14 residues. The CDR3 DNA is TGTGCCAGCAGCCAAGGACAGTTTGGGAATGAGCAGTTCTTC. This sequence encodes CASSQGQFGNEQFF. Full variable domain (rest looked up from reference TRBV5-4 and TRBJ2-1): ETGVTQSPTHLIKTRGQQVTLRCSSQSGHNTVSWYQQALGQGPQFIFQYYREEENGRGNFPPRFSGLQFPNYSSELNVNALELDDSALYLCASSQGQFGNEQFFGPGTRLTVL.

The chain recombines TRBV28 with TRBJ2-7, with 11 bases fitting TRBD2. This CDR3 is built from 16 residues. CDR1 and CDR2 from the germline V gene are MDHEN and SYDVKM. Unmatched junction bases numbered 4, after V lost 1 base and J lost 2 bases. Written as DNA, the CDR3 is TGTGCCAGCAGTTTATCCGGACTAGCGGGTACCTACGAGCAGTACTTC. It translates to CASSLSGLAGTYEQYF.

The J gene is TRBJ1-4, the V gene TRBV6-6; D gene ambiguous. Germline V lookup: CDR1 MNHNY, CDR2 SVGAGI (reference sequence). V was pared by 7 bases and J by 7 bases, with 13 bases between. The CDR3 length is 13 residues. CDR3 sequence: CASNFETREKLFF. CDR3 sequence (DNA): TGTGCCAGCAATTTTGAGACACGTGAAAAACTGTTTTTT.

The V and J genes are TRBV6-5 and TRBJ2-1, with a possible D match to TRBD1 (5 bases). The V and J ends lost 4 bases and 9 bases respectively, with 16 bases between them. The CDR3 length is 14 residues. Germline CDR1 MNHEY, CDR2 SVGAGI. Written as DNA, the CDR3 is TGTGCCAGCAGTTCACCCGCAGGGTTCACTGAGCAGTTCTTC. It specifies CASSSPAGFTEQFF.

As for this clone: A junction boundary mismatches the germline segment, possibly from a read error. The V call is TRBV30, the J call TRBJ1-1; 7 bases line up with TRBD1. Looked up from germline, CDR1 is GTSNPN and CDR2 is SVGIG (reference sequence). The CDR3 consists of 15 residues. The CDR3 nucleotides are TGTGCCGGGAGTGTACAGGGGAAGGGTGGCACTGAAGCTTTCTTT. Translated, it gives CAGSVQGKGGTEAFF.

V and J are TRBV4-3 and TRBJ1-4, with 9 bases matching TRBD1. The J segment lost 7 bases and the V segment lost 4 bases, leaving 13 bases of the junction unmatched. CDR3 length: 17 residues. Germline V gene lookup returns CDR1 LGHNA and CDR2 YSLEER. This CDR3 reads CASSLQPGQGTTEKLFF. Here the CDR3 DNA reads TGCGCCAGCAGCCTCCAACCGGGACAGGGTACGACTGAAAAACTGTTTTTT.